This T cell receptor (beta chain) was found in a study of T cells after yellow fever vaccination. Overall study results and limits: Peak timing came faster in the weaker secondary response, day 5 versus 15. Shared CD4/CD8 clonotypes were a small share, likely from convergent recombination.

The CDR3 spans 14 residues. V was clipped by 1 base and J by 2 bases, with 9 bases between them. Germline V CDR1 and CDR2: SGHDN, FVKESK. Each CDR3 protein is one row after TCRdb ran MiXCR on the 5' RACE reads. In the table there are a few hundred thousand distinct CDR3 sequences, roughly 7.2% of which are singletons. At least ten counts were recorded for this clonotype. No antigen is known for it. The source was CD4+ T cells sorted from PBMCs, collected 15 days after the yellow fever booster vaccination. The TCR originated in a man under 40 who received the YFV17D yellow fever vaccine. This chain uses TRBV14 with TRBJ2-7, with D possibly being TRBD2 (6 bases). The CDR3: CASSQVPGAYEQYF. The CDR3 nucleotides are TGTGCCAGCAGCCAAGTTCCGGGGGCCTACGAGCAGTACTTC.